A selection of T cell receptor beta chains follows, all from one sample in a study of CD8 T cells in ankylosing spondylitis. One entry per CDR3 protein results from TCRdb running MiXCR on the 5' RACE reads. Of fewer than 550,000 distinct CDR3 sequences in the sample, about 5% were seen once. Sequenced sample: blood, either unsorted or a sorted T cell fraction (not recorded which). Receptors were obtained from a male donor with ankylosing spondylitis. Both conserved end residues are part of each CDR3. A D gene is named only where the DNA matches it firmly. Not every row has a clone size; where given, it reads once, few, many or a size class.

size,length,D,V,J,DNA,CDR3
NA,17,TRBD1,TRBV20-1,TRBJ1-6,TGCAGTGCTAGAGATTCGACAGGGAGCTCCTATAATTCACCCCTCCACTTT,CSARDSTGSSYNSPLHF
many,14,TRBD1,TRBV28,TRBJ1-1,TGTGCCAGCAGTTCGCCGACAGGGATAACTGAAGCTTTCTTT,CASSSPTGITEAFF
NA,15,TRBD1,TRBV5-1,TRBJ2-7,TGCGCCAGCAGCCCCCCCGGGACAGCCTATTACGAGCAGTACTTC,CASSPPGTAYYEQYF
many,18,TRBD2,TRBV5-1,TRBJ2-1,TGCGCCAGCAGCCGACAGACTAGCGGGCCAAGCTCCTACAATGAGCAGTTCTTC,CASSRQTSGPSSYNEQFF
many,13,NA,TRBV5-1,TRBJ1-2,TGCGCCAGCAGCGCGGGGACGGGAGATCGAAACACCTTC,CASSAGTGDRNTF
many,13,NA,TRBV5-1,TRBJ1-5,TGCGCCAGCAGTCATGACGGGGATCAGCCCCAGCATTTT,CASSHDGDQPQHF
NA,16,TRBD1,TRBV5-5,TRBJ2-7,TGTGCCAGCAGCGAGGGCCCCGGGACAGGGGGTGGCGAGCAGTACTTC,CASSEGPGTGGGEQYF
many,14,TRBD2,TRBV20-1,TRBJ2-7,TGCAGTGCTATTGCGGGAGGGCGCCTAGCCGAGCAGTACTTC,CSAIAGGRLAEQYF
many,17,TRBD2,TRBV5-1,TRBJ2-7,TGCGCCAGCAGCGTGAAGAAGACTAGCCAAGGGTTCCACGAGCAGTACTTC,CASSVKKTSQGFHEQYF
many,14,TRBD1,TRBV7-9,TRBJ1-2,TGTGCCAGCAGCTTGAGACAGGGTTTCGGGGGCTACACCTTC,CASSLRQGFGGYTF
many,15,TRBD1,TRBV7-6,TRBJ1-6,TGTGCCAGCAGCTCCCGGGACAGGGTTTCGTCACCCCTCCACTTT,CASSSRDRVSSPLHF
many,15,NA,TRBV5-1,TRBJ1-1,TGCGCCAGCAGCTCTTTGGGGATCCTGAACACTGAAGCTTTCTTT,CASSSLGILNTEAFF
many,16,NA,TRBV4-1,TRBJ1-5,TGCGCCAGCAGCCAAGAGTGGCAAGTAAGCAATCAGCCCCAGCATTTT,CASSQEWQVSNQPQHF
few,15,NA,TRBV16,TRBJ1-2,TGTGCCAGCAGCCAATTAATATCGGAAAACTATGGCTACACCTTC,CASSQLISENYGYTF
many,13,NA,TRBV7-2,TRBJ2-3,TGTGCCAGCAGCGTCGGATACACAGATACGCAGTATTTT,CASSVGYTDTQYF
many,16,TRBD2,TRBV28,TRBJ2-5,TGTGCCAGCAGTCCCTGGACTAGCGGGAGTGACGAGACCCAGTACTTC,CASSPWTSGSDETQYF
many,15,NA,TRBV28,TRBJ2-5,TGTGCCAGCAGTCCGACGTCAAGGGGAGGAGAGACCCAGTACTTC,CASSPTSRGGETQYF
many,15,NA,TRBV5-5,TRBJ2-5,TGTGCCAGCAGCTCCAGAGGCGCCTACCAAGAGACCCAGTACTTC,CASSSRGAYQETQYF
many,16,TRBD2,TRBV20-1,TRBJ2-1,TGCAGCGGCTACGGGGGCCTAGCGGGAGAGAGAAATGAGCAGTTCTTC,CSGYGGLAGERNEQFF
many,14,TRBD1,TRBV27,TRBJ2-7,TGTGCCAGCAGGGAATTGGACAGGGGCCACGAGCAGTACTTC,CASRELDRGHEQYF
NA,15,NA,TRBV5-1,TRBJ1-4,TGCGCCAGCAGCCCTCACGGGGGGCTCGGTGAAAAACTGTTTTTT,CASSPHGGLGEKLFF
many,16,NA,TRBV25-1,TRBJ1-6,TGTGCCAGCAGTGTCCCGGGGAGCTCCTATAATTCACCCCTCCACTTT,CASSVPGSSYNSPLHF
many,17,TRBD1,TRBV7-2,TRBJ2-5,TGTGCCAGCAGCTTACGCCCGGGACAGGGAGGGCCAGAGACCCAGTACTTC,CASSLRPGQGGPETQYF
many,13,NA,TRBV6-2/TRBV6-3,TRBJ1-5,TGTGCCAGCAGTTCCTACGGTTTCGGGCCCCAGCATTTT,CASSSYGFGPQHF
many,12,NA,TRBV12-3/TRBV12-4,TRBJ1-1,TGTGCCAGCAGCAAGGGGTGGACTGAAGCTTTCTTT,CASSKGWTEAFF
many,16,NA,TRBV6-2/TRBV6-3,TRBJ2-7,TGTGCCAGCAGAGCCAGAGACAGTCCCGTCTCCTACGAGCAGTACTTC,CASRARDSPVSYEQYF
many,17,TRBD2,TRBV5-1,TRBJ2-3,TGCGCCAGCAGCTTGCCGCCCCTAGCGGGGGGCACAGATACGCAGTATTTT,CASSLPPLAGGTDTQYF
many,15,NA,TRBV4-3,TRBJ1-5,TGCGCCAGCAGCCGTACATTCGGGGGCAATCAGCCCCAGCATTTT,CASSRTFGGNQPQHF
few,14,TRBD2,TRBV28,TRBJ2-1,TGTGCCAGCAGCAGGGACTATCTCTACAATGAGCAGTTCTTC,CASSRDYLYNEQFF
many,11,NA,TRBV29-1,TRBJ2-4,TGCAGCACCGCAGCCAAAAACATTCAGTACTTC,CSTAAKNIQYF
NA,15,NA,TRBV6-4,TRBJ2-5,TGTGCCAGCGTAACCCCTCCCGGGGGAGAAGAGACCCAGTACTTC,CASVTPPGGEETQYF